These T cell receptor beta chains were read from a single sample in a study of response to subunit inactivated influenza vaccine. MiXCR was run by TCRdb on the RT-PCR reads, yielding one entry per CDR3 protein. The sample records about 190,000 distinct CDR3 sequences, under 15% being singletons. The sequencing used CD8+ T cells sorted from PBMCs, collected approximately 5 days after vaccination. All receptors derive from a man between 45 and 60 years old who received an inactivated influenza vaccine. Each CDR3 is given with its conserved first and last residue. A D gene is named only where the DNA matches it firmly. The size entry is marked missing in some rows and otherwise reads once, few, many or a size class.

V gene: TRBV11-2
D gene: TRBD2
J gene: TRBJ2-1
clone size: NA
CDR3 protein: CASSPRTSGGLSYNEQFF
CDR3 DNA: TGTGCCAGCAGCCCACGGACTAGCGGGGGGCTTTCCTACAATGAGCAGTTCTTC

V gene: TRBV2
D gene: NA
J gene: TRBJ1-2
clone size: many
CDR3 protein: CAIYGGVRGYTF
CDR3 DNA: TGTGCCATCTATGGAGGGGTTCGGGGCTACACCTTC

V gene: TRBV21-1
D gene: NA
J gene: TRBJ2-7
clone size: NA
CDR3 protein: CASSAPIIALPYEQYF
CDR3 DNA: TGTGCCAGCAGCGCTCCGATCATAGCGTTACCCTACGAGCAGTACTTC

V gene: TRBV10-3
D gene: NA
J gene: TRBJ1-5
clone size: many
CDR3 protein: CAISDQGREGQPQHF
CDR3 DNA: TGTGCCATCAGTGACCAGGGTAGGGAAGGTCAGCCCCAGCATTTT

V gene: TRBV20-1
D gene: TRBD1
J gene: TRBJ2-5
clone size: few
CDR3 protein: CSASGPGGQYF
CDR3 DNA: TGCAGTGCTAGCGGCCCAGGGGGCCAGTACTTC

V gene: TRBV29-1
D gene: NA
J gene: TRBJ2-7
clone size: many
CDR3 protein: CSVEMTDPYEQYF
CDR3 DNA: TGCAGCGTTGAAATGACAGATCCCTACGAGCAGTACTTC

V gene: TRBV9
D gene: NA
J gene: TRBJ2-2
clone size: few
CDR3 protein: CASSGRDTGELFF
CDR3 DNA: TGTGCCAGCAGCGGTCGGGACACCGGGGAGCTGTTTTTT

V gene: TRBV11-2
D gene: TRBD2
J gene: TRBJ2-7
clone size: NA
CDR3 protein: CASSLEGLAGGPYEQYF
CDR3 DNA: TGTGCCAGCAGCTTAGAGGGACTAGCGGGAGGGCCATACGAGCAGTACTTC

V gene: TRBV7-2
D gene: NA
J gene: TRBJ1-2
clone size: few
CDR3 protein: CASSLEGFGYTF
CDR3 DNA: TGTGCCAGCAGCTTAGAGGGGTTCGGCTACACCTTC

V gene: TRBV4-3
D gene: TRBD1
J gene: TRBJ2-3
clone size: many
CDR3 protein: CASSDGQGASTDTQYF
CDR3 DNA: TGCGCCAGCAGCGACGGACAGGGGGCAAGCACAGATACGCAGTATTTT